Each of the 3 T cell receptor beta chains below was sequenced from the same sample in a study of T cell changes during pregnancy in multiple sclerosis. Sequenced by immunoSEQ multiplex PCR; TCRdb stores in-frame clones only, minus some. This sample carries 15,000 to 20,000 clones, approximately 96% of them seen once, and the ten largest clones take 0.8% to 0.95%. This specimen was peripheral blood, taken in the third trimester of pregnancy. These receptors originate from a female donor with multiple sclerosis, enrolled in a pregnancy study.

This chain connects TRBV30 to TRBJ2-7; D gene unclear. This CDR3 comprises 13 residues. V was cut by 2 bases and J by 2 bases, with 10 bases left in between. Germline CDR1 is GTSNPN and CDR2 is SVGIG (reference sequence). CDR3 sequence: CAWSTGFAYEQYF. The CDR3 DNA follows: TGTGCCTGGAGTACGGGTTTCGCCTACGAGCAGTACTTC.

The rearrangement uses TRBV4-2 and TRBJ2-5, with TRBD2 matching 8 bases. Germline V gene lookup returns CDR1 LGHNA and CDR2 YNFKEQ. The V gene end was trimmed by 4 bases and the J gene end by 4 bases; junction bases not matched to a gene: 11. This CDR3 spans 16 amino acids. CDR3 in amino acids: CASSRIPGLVVETQYF. In nucleotides, the CDR3 is TGTGCCAGCAGCCGGATTCCGGGACTAGTGGTAGAGACCCAGTACTTC.

The chain joins TRBV28 to TRBJ1-5; TRBD1 matches at 9 bases. V gave up 6 bases and J gave up 4 bases; unmatched junction bases: 10. Germline loops: CDR1 MDHEN, CDR2 SYDVKM. This CDR3 has 16 residues. CDR3 sequence (DNA): TGTGCCAGCAGCCCCTCGGGACAGGGACGAAATCAGCCCCAGCATTTT. Its translation is CASSPSGQGRNQPQHF.